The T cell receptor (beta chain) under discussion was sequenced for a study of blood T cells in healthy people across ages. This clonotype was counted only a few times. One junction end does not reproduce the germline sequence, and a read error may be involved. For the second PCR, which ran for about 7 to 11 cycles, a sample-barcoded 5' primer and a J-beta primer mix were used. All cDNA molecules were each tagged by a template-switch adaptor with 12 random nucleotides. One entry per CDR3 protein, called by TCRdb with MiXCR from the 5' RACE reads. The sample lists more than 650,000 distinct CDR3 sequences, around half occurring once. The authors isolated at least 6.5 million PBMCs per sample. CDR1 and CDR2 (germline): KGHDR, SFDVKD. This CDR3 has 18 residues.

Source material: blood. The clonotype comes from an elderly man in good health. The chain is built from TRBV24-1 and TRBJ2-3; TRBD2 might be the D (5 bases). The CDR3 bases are TGTGCTACCAGTGATTTGCGTCTAGCTCGTGCTAGCACAGATACGCAGTATTTT. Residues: CATSDLRLARASTDTQYF.